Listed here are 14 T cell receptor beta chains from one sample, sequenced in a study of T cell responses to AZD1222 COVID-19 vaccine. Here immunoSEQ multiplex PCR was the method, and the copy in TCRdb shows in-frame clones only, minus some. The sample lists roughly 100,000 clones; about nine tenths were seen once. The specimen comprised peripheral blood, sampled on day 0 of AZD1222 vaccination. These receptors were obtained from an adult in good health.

The CDR3 coding sequence is TGCGCCAGCAGTATAATAACAGGTCCAGGGGCTGGCTACACCTTC. Its translation is CASSIITGPGAGYTF. V and J are TRBV4-3 and TRBJ1-2; a possible D gene is TRBD1 (6 bases). The CDR3 loop spans 15 amino acids. Trimming took 6 bases from V and 7 from J, leaving 21 bases between them. Germline CDR1 and CDR2: LGHNA and YSLEER.

CDR3 sequence: CASSLLCGNDCPNYEQYF. The CDR3 bases are TGTGCCAGCAGTTTACTGTGCGGGAACGACTGTCCGAACTACGAGCAGTACTTC. The V and J genes are TRBV28 and TRBJ2-7; TRBD2 might be the D (6 bases). The CDR3 runs to 18 residues. V was pared by 2 bases and J by 3 bases, with 23 bases between. Germline assignment: CDR1 MDHEN and CDR2 SYDVKM.

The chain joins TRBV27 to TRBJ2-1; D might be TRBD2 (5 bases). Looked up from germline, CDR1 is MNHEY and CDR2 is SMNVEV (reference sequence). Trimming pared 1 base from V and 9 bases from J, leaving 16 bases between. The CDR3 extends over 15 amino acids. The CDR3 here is CASSLFGRGISEQFF. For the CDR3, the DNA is TGTGCCAGCAGTTTATTCGGGCGAGGGATCAGTGAGCAGTTCTTC.

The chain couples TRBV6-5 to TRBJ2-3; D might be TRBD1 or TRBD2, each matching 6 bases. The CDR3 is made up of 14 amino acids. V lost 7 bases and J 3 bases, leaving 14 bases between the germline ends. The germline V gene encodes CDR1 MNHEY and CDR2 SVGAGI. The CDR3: CASTLTRGTDTQYF. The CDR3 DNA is TGTGCCAGCACCCTGACTAGGGGGACAGATACGCAGTATTTT.

The chain's CDR3 is CATRKGGRSNQPQHF. The CDR3 nucleotides read TGTGCCACCCGAAAAGGGGGAAGGAGCAATCAGCCCCAGCATTTT. The chain uses TRBV27 and TRBJ1-5; possibly TRBD1 for D (6 bases). V lost 10 bases, J lost 1 base, and 17 bases lay in between. CDR3 length: 15 amino acids. Germline CDR1 reads MNHEY; CDR2 reads SMNVEV (reference sequence).

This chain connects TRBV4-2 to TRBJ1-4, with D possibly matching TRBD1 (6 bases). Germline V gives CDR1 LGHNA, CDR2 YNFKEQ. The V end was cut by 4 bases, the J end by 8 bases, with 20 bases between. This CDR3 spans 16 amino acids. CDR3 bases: TGTGCCAGCAGCCGATCACAGGGCCCTGATGGCGAAAAACTGTTTTTT. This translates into CASSRSQGPDGEKLFF.

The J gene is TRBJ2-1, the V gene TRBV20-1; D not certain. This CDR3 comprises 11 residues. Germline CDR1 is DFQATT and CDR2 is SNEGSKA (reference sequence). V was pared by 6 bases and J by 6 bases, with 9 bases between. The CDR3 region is CSAAPGNEQFF. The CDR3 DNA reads TGCAGTGCCGCCCCAGGCAATGAGCAGTTCTTC.

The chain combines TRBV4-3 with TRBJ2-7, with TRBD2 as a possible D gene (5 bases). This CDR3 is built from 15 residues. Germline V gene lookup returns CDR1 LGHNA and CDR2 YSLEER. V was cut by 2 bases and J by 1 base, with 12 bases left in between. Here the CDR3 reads CASSQTLGGSYEQYF. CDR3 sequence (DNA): TGCGCCAGCAGCCAAACCCTTGGCGGGTCCTACGAGCAGTACTTC.

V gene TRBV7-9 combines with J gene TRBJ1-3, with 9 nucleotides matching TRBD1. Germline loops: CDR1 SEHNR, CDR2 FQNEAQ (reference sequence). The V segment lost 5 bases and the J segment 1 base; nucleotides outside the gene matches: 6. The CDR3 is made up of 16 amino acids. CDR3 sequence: CASSPGQGWSGNTIYF. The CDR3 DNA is TGTGCCAGCAGCCCGGGACAGGGTTGGTCTGGAAACACCATATATTTT.

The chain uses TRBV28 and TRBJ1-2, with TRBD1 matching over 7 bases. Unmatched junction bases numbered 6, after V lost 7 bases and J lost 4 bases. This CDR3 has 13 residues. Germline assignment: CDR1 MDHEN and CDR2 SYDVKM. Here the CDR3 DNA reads TGTGCCAGCACCCTGGGACAGTCCTATGGCTACACCTTC. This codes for CASTLGQSYGYTF.

As DNA, the CDR3 is TGTGCCAGCAGCTTATCAGGTGGAGCTTCTGGAAACACCATATATTTT. Its protein is CASSLSGGASGNTIYF. This rearrangement joins TRBV7-2 to TRBJ1-3; D is undetermined. This CDR3 is 16 amino acids long. Deletions cut 2 bases from V and 1 base from J, with 12 bases between. Looked up from germline, CDR1 is SGHTA and CDR2 is FQGNSA.

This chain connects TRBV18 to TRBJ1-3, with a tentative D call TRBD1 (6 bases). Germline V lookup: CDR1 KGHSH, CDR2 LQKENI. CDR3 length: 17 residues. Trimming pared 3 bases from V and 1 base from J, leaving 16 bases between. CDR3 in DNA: TGTGCCAGCTCACCGCCCCAGGGGTTGTTATCTGGAAACACCATATATTTT. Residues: CASSPPQGLLSGNTIYF.

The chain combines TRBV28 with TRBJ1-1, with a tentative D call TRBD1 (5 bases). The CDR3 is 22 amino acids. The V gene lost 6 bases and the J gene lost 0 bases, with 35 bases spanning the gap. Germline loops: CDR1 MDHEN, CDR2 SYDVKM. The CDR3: CASSAIPRAGQQRRIMNTEAFF. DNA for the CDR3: TGTGCCAGCAGCGCTATACCTCGGGCAGGGCAGCAACGGCGGATCATGAACACTGAAGCTTTCTTT.

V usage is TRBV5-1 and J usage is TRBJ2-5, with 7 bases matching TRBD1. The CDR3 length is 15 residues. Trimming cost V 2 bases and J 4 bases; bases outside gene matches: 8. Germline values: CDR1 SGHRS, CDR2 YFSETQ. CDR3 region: CASSFVPQGRETQYF. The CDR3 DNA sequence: TGCGCCAGCAGCTTCGTTCCACAGGGGAGAGAGACCCAGTACTTC.